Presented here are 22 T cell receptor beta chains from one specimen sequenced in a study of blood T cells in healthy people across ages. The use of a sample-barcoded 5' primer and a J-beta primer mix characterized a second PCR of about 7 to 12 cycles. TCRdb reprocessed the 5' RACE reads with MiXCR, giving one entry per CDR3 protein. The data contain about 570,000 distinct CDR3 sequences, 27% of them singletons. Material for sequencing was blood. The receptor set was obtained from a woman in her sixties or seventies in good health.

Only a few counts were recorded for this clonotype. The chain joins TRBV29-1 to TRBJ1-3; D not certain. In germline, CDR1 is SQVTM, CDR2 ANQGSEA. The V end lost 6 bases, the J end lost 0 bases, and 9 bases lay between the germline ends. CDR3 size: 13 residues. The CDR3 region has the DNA TGCAGCGTAAAGGCTTTCTCTGGAAACACCATATATTTT. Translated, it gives CSVKAFSGNTIYF.

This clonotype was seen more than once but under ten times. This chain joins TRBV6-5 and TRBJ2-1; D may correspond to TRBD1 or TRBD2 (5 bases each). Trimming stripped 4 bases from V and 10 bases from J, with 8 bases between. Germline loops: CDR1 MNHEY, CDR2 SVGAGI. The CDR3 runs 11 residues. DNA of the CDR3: TGTGCCAGCAGTTTGGGACGCGAGCAGTTCTTC. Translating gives CASSLGREQFF.

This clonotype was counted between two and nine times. This CDR3 reads CASSQDWDPTLQETQYF. CDR3 nucleotides: TGCGCCAGCAGCCAAGACTGGGACCCGACGTTACAAGAGACCCAGTACTTC. The chain combines TRBV4-3 with TRBJ2-5; the D call may be TRBD1 or TRBD2 (5 bases each). Germline CDR1 and CDR2: LGHNA and YSLEER. This CDR3 has 17 amino acids. V was pared by 0 bases and J by 2 bases, with 16 bases between.

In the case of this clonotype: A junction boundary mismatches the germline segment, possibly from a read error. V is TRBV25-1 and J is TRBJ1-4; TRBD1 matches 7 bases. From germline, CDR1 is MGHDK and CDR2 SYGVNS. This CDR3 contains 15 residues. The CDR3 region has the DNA TGTGCCAGCAGTGAAAGGGGGCAGCCTAATGGAAAACTGTTTTTT. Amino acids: CASSERGQPNGKLFF.

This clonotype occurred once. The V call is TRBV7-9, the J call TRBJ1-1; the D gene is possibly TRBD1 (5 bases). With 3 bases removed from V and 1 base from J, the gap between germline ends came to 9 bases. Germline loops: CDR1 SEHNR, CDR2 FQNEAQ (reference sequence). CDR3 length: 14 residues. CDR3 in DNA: TGTGCCAGCAGCTTGAAGACAGCGAACACTGAAGCTTTCTTT. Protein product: CASSLKTANTEAFF.

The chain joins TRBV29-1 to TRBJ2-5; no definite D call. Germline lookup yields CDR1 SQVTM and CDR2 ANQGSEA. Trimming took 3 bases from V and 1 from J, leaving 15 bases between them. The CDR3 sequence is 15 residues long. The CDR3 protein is CSVEMAVPSQETQYF. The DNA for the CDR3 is TGCAGCGTTGAGATGGCAGTACCCAGCCAAGAGACCCAGTACTTC.

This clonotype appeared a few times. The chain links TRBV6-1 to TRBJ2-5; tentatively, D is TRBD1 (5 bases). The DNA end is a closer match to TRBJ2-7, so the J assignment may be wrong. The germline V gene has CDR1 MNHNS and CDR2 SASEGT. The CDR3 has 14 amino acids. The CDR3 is CASSEGPPRYEQYF. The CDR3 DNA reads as TGTGCCAGCAGTGAGGGGCCTCCACGCTACGAGCAGTACTTC.

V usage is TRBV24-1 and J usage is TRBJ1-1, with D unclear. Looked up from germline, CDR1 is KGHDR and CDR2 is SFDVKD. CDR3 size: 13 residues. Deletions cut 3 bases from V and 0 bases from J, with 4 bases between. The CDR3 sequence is CATSDIMNTEAFF. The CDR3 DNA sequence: TGTGCCACCAGTGATATTATGAACACTGAAGCTTTCTTT.

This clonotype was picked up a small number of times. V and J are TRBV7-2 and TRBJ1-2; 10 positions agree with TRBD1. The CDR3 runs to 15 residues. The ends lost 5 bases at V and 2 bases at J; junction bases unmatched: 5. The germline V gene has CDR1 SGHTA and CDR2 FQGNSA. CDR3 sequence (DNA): TGTGCCAGCAGCACAGGGACAGGGGCAAACTATGGCTACACCTTC. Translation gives CASSTGTGANYGYTF. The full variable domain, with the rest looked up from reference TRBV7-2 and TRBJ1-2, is GAGVSQSPSNKVTEKGKDVELRCDPISGHTALYWYRQSLGQGLEFLIYFQGNSAPDKSGLPSDRFSAERTGGSVSTLTIQRTQQEDSAVYLCASSTGTGANYGYTFGSGTRLTVV.

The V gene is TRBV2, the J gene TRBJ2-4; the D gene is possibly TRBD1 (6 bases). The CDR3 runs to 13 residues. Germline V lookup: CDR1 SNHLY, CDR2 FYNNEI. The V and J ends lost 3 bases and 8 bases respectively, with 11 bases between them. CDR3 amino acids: CASSEAGVDIQYF. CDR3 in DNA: TGTGCCAGCAGTGAGGCAGGGGTGGACATTCAGTACTTC.

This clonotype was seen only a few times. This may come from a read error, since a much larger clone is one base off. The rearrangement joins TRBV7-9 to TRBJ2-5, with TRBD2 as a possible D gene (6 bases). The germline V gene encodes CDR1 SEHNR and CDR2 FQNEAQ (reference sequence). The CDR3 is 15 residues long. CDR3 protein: CAGSLLGTFTETQYF. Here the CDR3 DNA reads TGTGCCGGCAGCCTACTCGGGACTTTCACGGAGACCCAGTACTTC.

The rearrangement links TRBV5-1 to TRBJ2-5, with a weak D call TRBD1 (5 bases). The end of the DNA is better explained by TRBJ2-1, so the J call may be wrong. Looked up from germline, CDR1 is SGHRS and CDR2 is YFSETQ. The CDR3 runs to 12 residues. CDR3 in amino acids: CASSSGMNEQFF. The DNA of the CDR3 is TGCGCCAGCAGCTCAGGGATGAATGAGCAGTTCTTC.

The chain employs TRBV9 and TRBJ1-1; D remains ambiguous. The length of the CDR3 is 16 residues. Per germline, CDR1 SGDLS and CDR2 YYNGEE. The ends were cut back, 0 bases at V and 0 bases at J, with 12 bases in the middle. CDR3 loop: CASSVDPGGLNTEAFF. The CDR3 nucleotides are TGTGCCAGCAGCGTAGATCCCGGTGGCCTGAACACTGAAGCTTTCTTT.

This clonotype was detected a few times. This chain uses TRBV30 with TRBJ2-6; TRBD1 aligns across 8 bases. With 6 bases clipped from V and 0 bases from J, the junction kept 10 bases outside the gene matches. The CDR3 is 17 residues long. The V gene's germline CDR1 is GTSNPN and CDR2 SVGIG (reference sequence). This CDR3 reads CACPPGQAASGANVLTF. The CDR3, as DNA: TGTGCCTGCCCTCCGGGACAGGCGGCCTCTGGGGCCAACGTCCTGACTTTC.

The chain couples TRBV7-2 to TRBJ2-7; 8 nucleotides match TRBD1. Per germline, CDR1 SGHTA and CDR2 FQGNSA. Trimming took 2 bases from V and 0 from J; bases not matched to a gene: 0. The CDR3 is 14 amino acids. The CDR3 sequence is CASSLQGASYEQYF. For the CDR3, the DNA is TGTGCCAGCAGCTTACAGGGGGCCTCCTACGAGCAGTACTTC.

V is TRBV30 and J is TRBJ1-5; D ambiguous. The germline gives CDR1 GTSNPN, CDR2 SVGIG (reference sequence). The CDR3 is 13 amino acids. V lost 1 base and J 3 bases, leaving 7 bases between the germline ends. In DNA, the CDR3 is TGTGCCTGGAGTGCGACCCTCAATCAGCCCCAGCATTTT. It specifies CAWSATLNQPQHF.

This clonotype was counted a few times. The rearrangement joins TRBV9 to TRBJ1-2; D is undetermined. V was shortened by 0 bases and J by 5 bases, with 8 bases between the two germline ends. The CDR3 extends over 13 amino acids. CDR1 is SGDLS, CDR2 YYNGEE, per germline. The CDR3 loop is CASSVANKYGYTF. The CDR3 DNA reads TGTGCCAGCAGCGTAGCGAACAAGTATGGCTACACCTTC. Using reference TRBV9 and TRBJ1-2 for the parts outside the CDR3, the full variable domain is DSGVTQTPKHLITATGQRVTLRCSPRSGDLSVYWYQQSLDQGLQFLIQYYNGEERAKGNILERFSAQQFPDLHSELNLSSLELGDSALYFCASSVANKYGYTFGSGTRLTVV.

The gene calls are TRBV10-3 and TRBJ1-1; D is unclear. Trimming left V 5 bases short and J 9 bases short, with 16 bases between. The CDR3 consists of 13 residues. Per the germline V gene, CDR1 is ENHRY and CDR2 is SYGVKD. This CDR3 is CAISHLTPSQAFF. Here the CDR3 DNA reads TGTGCCATCAGTCATCTTACCCCTTCCCAAGCTTTCTTT.

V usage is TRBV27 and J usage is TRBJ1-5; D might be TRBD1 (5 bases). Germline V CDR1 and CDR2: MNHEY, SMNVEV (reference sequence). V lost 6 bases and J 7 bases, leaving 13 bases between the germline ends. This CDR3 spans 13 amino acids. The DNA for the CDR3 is TGTGCCAGCAGCCTCAGGGTATCCCAGCCCCAGCATTTT. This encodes CASSLRVSQPQHF.

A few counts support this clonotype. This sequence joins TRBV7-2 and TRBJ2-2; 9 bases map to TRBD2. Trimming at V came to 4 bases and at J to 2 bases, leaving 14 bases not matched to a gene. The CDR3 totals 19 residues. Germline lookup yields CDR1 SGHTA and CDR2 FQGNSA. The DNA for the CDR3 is TGTGCCAGCAGCTCCCGTGCGGGGGGGTCGGTTCTCAACACCGGGGAGCTGTTTTTT. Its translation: CASSSRAGGSVLNTGELFF.

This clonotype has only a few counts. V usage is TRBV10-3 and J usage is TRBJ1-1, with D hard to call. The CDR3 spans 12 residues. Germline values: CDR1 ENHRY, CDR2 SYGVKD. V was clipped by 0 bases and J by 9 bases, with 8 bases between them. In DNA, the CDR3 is TGTGCCATCAGTGAGTCCCGTATCCAAGCTTTCTTT. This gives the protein CAISESRIQAFF.

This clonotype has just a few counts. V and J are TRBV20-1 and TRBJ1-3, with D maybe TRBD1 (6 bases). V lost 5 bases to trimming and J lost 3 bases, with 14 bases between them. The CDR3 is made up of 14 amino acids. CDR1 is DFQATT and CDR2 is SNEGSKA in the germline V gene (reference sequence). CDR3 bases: TGCAGTGCTCAGAAACAGGGAGGTGGAAACACCATATATTTT. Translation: CSAQKQGGGNTIYF.